Following are 13 T cell receptor beta chains from one sample sequenced in a study of blood T cell repertoires in COVID-19. Using immunoSEQ multiplex PCR, the repertoire was profiled, and TCRdb retains in-frame clones only, with some absent. The data contain 30,000 to 40,000 clones, 88% of them seen just once; the ten biggest clones take up around an eighth. Sequenced input: peripheral blood. The receptors shown here come from a human donor with active COVID-19. The donor label of this sample is uncertain.

V usage is TRBV29-1 and J usage is TRBJ1-1; the D gene is possibly TRBD1 (6 bases). The ends were cut back, 7 bases at V and 0 bases at J, with 12 bases in the middle. This CDR3 is 13 amino acids long. Germline V CDR1 and CDR2: SQVTM, ANQGSEA. The CDR3 region is CSGTGTMNTEAFF. CDR3 nucleotides: TGCAGCGGTACAGGGACCATGAACACTGAAGCTTTCTTT.

CDR3 sequence: CATRGTQTWEQYF. The CDR3 nucleotides are TGTGCCACCCGGGGGACCCAGACCTGGGAGCAGTACTTC. This chain joins TRBV19 and TRBJ2-7; a weak D match, TRBD2 (6 bases). The V end was cut by 10 bases, the J end by 7 bases, with 20 bases between. The CDR3 runs 13 residues. Germline CDR1 and CDR2: LNHDA and SQIVND (reference sequence).

This chain connects TRBV29-1 to TRBJ2-1; possibly TRBD2 for D (7 bases). The germline V and J ends were trimmed by 7 bases and 1 base, with 14 bases remaining between them. The CDR3 sequence is 14 residues long. Germline V lookup: CDR1 SQVTM, CDR2 ANQGSEA. CDR3 in DNA: TGCAGCGGACGGGGGCGGGGGTCCTACAATGAGCAGTTCTTC. As protein: CSGRGRGSYNEQFF.

The V and J genes are TRBV6-4 and TRBJ2-1; 12 bases agree with TRBD2. V was pared by 6 bases and J by 6 bases, with 3 bases of the junction left unmatched. The CDR3 contains 14 residues. Germline V gives CDR1 MRHNA, CDR2 SNTAGT. CDR3 region: CASRLAGGSNEQFF. Written as DNA, the CDR3 is TGTGCCAGCAGACTAGCGGGGGGCTCCAATGAGCAGTTCTTC.

The V call is TRBV11-2, the J call TRBJ1-1; possible D gene TRBD1, 5 bases. CDR1 is SGHAT, CDR2 FQNNGV, per germline. CDR3 length: 16 residues. The ends were cut back, 5 bases at V and 1 base at J, with 17 bases in the middle. DNA for the CDR3: TGTGCCAGCAGCGAGACGGCAGGGCTGGGGAACACTGAAGCTTTCTTT. Protein: CASSETAGLGNTEAFF.

This chain joins TRBV6-6 and TRBJ1-5; unclear D gene. The V gene's germline CDR1 is MNHNY and CDR2 SVGAGI (reference sequence). CDR3 size: 13 residues. V was clipped by 7 bases and J by 9 bases, with 16 bases between them. The CDR3, as DNA: TGTGCCAGCACCCTGGACGGCCGGGGGCCCCAGCATTTT. Encoded protein: CASTLDGRGPQHF.

The rearrangement links TRBV19 to TRBJ2-5; 9 bases align to TRBD1. CDR3 length equals 15 residues. The ends lost 6 bases at V and 1 base at J; junction bases unmatched: 6. Germline CDR1 LNHDA, CDR2 SQIVND (reference sequence). CDR3: CASRAGQGFQETQYF. DNA for the CDR3: TGTGCCAGTAGGGCGGGACAGGGTTTCCAAGAGACCCAGTACTTC.

The V and J genes are TRBV4-1 and TRBJ2-3, with 14 nucleotides matching TRBD2. The V segment lost 5 bases and the J segment 4 bases; nucleotides outside the gene matches: 14. The CDR3 runs to 19 residues. CDR1 and CDR2 (germline): MGHRA, YSYEKL. The CDR3 region is CASSTNGRTSGGRADTQYF. In DNA, the CDR3 is TGCGCCAGCAGCACTAACGGGCGGACTAGCGGGGGGAGGGCAGATACGCAGTATTTT.

The J gene is TRBJ1-2, the V gene TRBV27, with TRBD1 as a possible D gene (5 bases). Germline assignment: CDR1 MNHEY and CDR2 SMNVEV (reference sequence). The CDR3 length is 14 residues. Deletions cut 5 bases from V and 2 bases from J, with 12 bases between. CDR3 loop: CASSPETANYGYTF. DNA for the CDR3: TGTGCCAGCAGTCCCGAGACAGCAAACTATGGCTACACCTTC.

The chain uses TRBV4-3 and TRBJ1-6; 9 bases are shared with TRBD1. Per germline, CDR1 LGHNA and CDR2 YSLEER. The length of the CDR3 is 14 residues. The V segment lost 6 bases and the J segment 10 bases; nucleotides outside the gene matches: 7. The CDR3 region has the DNA TGCGCCAGCAGACCCACAGGGGGCGGATCACCCCTCCACTTT. Its protein product is CASRPTGGGSPLHF.

The chain has TRBV7-3 and TRBJ2-2, with D maybe TRBD2 (6 bases). There are 12 residues in the CDR3. CDR1 is SGHTA, CDR2 FQGTGA, per germline. The V and J ends lost 8 bases and 4 bases respectively, with 8 bases between them. The DNA of the CDR3 is TGTGCCAGCGGGGGAGGCACCGGGGAGCTGTTTTTT. Its protein is CASGGGTGELFF. The whole variable domain, filled in from reference TRBV7-3 and TRBJ2-2, reads GAGVSQTPSNKVTEKGKYVELRCDPISGHTALYWYRQSLGQGPEFLIYFQGTGAADDSGLPNDRFFAVRPEGSVSTLKIQRTERGDSAVYLCASGGGTGELFFGEGSRLTVL.

The rearrangement uses TRBV10-2 and TRBJ2-3; a weak D match, TRBD1 (5 bases). CDR1 WSHSY and CDR2 SAAADI come from the germline V gene. This CDR3 comprises 14 residues. Between the trimmed V and J ends, which lost 0 bases and 10 bases, there was a span of 14 bases. The CDR3 loop reads CASSESPRVYPQYF. CDR3 sequence (DNA): TGCGCCAGCAGTGAGTCCCCCAGGGTGTATCCGCAGTATTTT.

The rearrangement links TRBV7-2 to TRBJ2-1, with 8 bases fitting TRBD2. The CDR3 length is 15 residues. The trim removed 5 bases at V and 6 bases at J, leaving 9 bases unmatched. Germline-derived CDR1 and CDR2 are SGHTA and FQGNSA. CDR3 region: CASSPRGGTGNEQFF. CDR3 DNA sequence: TGTGCCAGCAGCCCACGGGGGGGTACGGGCAATGAGCAGTTCTTC.